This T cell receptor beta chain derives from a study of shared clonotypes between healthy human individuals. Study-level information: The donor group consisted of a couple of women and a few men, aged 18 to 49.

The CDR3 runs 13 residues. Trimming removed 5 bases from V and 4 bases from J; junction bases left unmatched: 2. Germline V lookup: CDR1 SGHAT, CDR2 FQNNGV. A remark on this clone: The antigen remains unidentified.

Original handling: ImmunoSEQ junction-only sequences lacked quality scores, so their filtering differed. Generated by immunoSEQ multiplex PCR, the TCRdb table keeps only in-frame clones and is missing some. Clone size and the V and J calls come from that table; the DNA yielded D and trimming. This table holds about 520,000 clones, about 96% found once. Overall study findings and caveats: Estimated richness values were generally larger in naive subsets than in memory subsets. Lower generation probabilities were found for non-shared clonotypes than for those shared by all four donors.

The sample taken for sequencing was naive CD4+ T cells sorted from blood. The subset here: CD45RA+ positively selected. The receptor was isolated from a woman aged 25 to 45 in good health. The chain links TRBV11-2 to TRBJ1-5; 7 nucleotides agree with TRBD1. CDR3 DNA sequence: TGTGCCAGCAGCGGACAGGCAAATCAGCCCCAGCATTTT. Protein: CASSGQANQPQHF. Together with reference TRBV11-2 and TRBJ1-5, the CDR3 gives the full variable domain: EAGVAQSPRYKIIEKRQSVAFWCNPISGHATLYWYQQILGQGPKLLIQFQNNGVVDDSQLPKDRFSAERLKGVDSTLKIQPAKLEDSAVYLCASSGQANQPQHFGDGTRLSIL.